Shown below are 24 T cell receptor beta chains from a single sample sequenced in a study of cytomegalovirus exposure and HLA in healthy donors. Vbeta (60) and Jbeta (13) primers were used in the PCR. Sequencing was performed with immunoSEQ multiplex PCR; in TCRdb, only in-frame clones are kept and a portion is missing. This sample carries approximately 190,000 clones, 80% to 85% of them seen once, and the ten largest clones take around 0.8%. The sample consisted of PBMCs. These TCRs come from a woman aged 18-29 years in good health and CMV-seronegative.

V usage is TRBV28 and J usage is TRBJ2-7; D is possibly TRBD2 (6 bases). Trimming removed 4 bases at V and 2 bases at J, with 12 bases between. Germline CDR1 and CDR2: MDHEN and SYDVKM. The CDR3 sequence is 14 residues long. Written as DNA, the CDR3 is TGTGCCAGCAGTTCTCCCCGGGGGACCTACGAGCAGTACTTC. It encodes CASSSPRGTYEQYF.

The chain combines TRBV11-3 with TRBJ2-1; TRBD2 matches 11 bases. Trimming cost V 1 base and J 11 bases; bases outside gene matches: 13. The V gene's germline CDR1 is SGHNT and CDR2 YENEEA. There are 17 residues in the CDR3. This CDR3 reads CASSLAPLAGDFSQQFF. The DNA for the CDR3 is TGTGCCAGCAGCTTAGCTCCACTAGCGGGAGACTTTTCCCAGCAGTTCTTC.

The table lists this clone with a few counts. The chain employs TRBV6-5 and TRBJ2-1, with D possibly matching TRBD2 (6 bases). Per the germline V gene, CDR1 is MNHEY and CDR2 is SVGAGI. Deletions cut 2 bases from V and 12 bases from J, with 14 bases between. This CDR3 spans 13 amino acids. CDR3 amino acids: CASSYTRDSGQFF. CDR3 sequence (DNA): TGTGCCAGCAGTTACACCCGGGACTCCGGGCAGTTCTTC.

The chain employs TRBV6-1 and TRBJ1-1; the D gene is possibly TRBD1 (5 bases). Trimming took off 5 bases at V and 13 bases at J, with 17 bases between the two ends. The CDR3 length is 12 residues. The germline V gene has CDR1 MNHNS and CDR2 SASEGT. The CDR3 reads CASSPGHRRDFF. Written as DNA, the CDR3 is TGTGCCAGCAGTCCAGGACATAGGAGGGATTTCTTT.

As to this clone: A junction end diverges from the germline sequence, so it may reflect a read error. The chain uses TRBV5-1 and TRBJ2-7; 14 bases align to TRBD2. Germline V gives CDR1 SGHRS, CDR2 YFSETQ. The length of the CDR3 is 15 residues. CDR3 sequence reads: CASSPQTSGGDERYF. DNA of the CDR3: TGCGCCAGCAGCCCACAGACTAGCGGGGGGGACGAGCGGTACTTC.

The chain joins TRBV7-2 to TRBJ2-6; unclear D gene. V was shortened by 1 base and J by 3 bases, with 4 bases between the two germline ends. There are 14 residues in the CDR3. Germline V gives CDR1 SGHTA, CDR2 FQGNSA. The CDR3 region has the DNA TGTGCCAGCAGCTTAGGGCTTGGGGCCAACGTCCTGACTTTC. It yields the protein CASSLGLGANVLTF.

This clone was found a few times. This chain connects TRBV6-5 to TRBJ2-1; TRBD2 matches 10 bases. The V and J ends lost 6 bases and 5 bases, in that order; junction bases with no gene match: 4. Per the germline V gene, CDR1 is MNHEY and CDR2 is SVGAGI. This CDR3 is 14 amino acids long. CDR3 region: CASSLAGENNEQFF. The CDR3 nucleotides read TGTGCCAGCAGCCTAGCGGGGGAGAACAATGAGCAGTTCTTC.

The chain carries TRBV13 and TRBJ2-1; TRBD2 matches 10 bases. V dropped 3 bases and J dropped 6; count of bases not matched to a gene: 11. This CDR3 region has 17 residues. Germline loops: CDR1 PRHDT, CDR2 FYEKMQ (reference sequence). CDR3 amino acids: CASSFIHSGRLGNEQFF. The CDR3 coding sequence is TGTGCCAGCAGCTTCATTCATAGCGGGAGGTTAGGCAATGAGCAGTTCTTC.

This chain uses TRBV7-8 with TRBJ1-5; D gene uncertain. Trimming removed 5 bases at V and 2 bases at J, with 7 bases between. Per the germline V gene, CDR1 is SGHVS and CDR2 is FQNEAQ. The CDR3 covers 13 residues. The CDR3 DNA reads as TGTGCCAGCAGCGTATCCCGCAATCAGCCCCAGCATTTT. Translation: CASSVSRNQPQHF.

The genes are TRBV5-1 and TRBJ2-5; D not resolved. V lost 2 bases and J 2 bases, leaving 4 bases between the germline ends. Per the germline V gene, CDR1 is SGHRS and CDR2 is YFSETQ. The CDR3 sequence is 12 residues long. CDR3 loop: CASSFPQETQYF. CDR3 DNA: TGCGCCAGCAGCTTTCCGCAAGAGACCCAGTACTTC.

This clone came up a few times. The V and J genes are TRBV19 and TRBJ2-7; 8 bases align to TRBD1. The CDR3 runs 14 residues. Germline CDR1 is LNHDA and CDR2 is SQIVND (reference sequence). Trimming took 3 bases from V and 3 from J; bases not matched to a gene: 4. The CDR3 coding sequence is TGTGCCAGTAGTATTTCGGACAGGGACTACGAGCAGTACTTC. Its protein is CASSISDRDYEQYF. Full variable domain (remainder filled in from reference TRBV19 and TRBJ2-7): DGGITQSPKYLFRKEGQNVTLSCEQNLNHDAMYWYRQDPGQGLRLIYYSQIVNDFQKGDIAEGYSVSREKKESFPLTVTSAQKNPTAFYLCASSISDRDYEQYFGPGTRLTVT.

The V gene is TRBV7-2, the J gene TRBJ2-7; TRBD2 aligns across 13 bases. V lost 6 bases and J lost 3; bases outside the gene matches: 5. The CDR3 contains 15 residues. Germline V gives CDR1 SGHTA, CDR2 FQGNSA. CDR3 loop: CASSQLAGGDYEQYF. As DNA, the CDR3 is TGTGCCAGCAGTCAACTAGCGGGGGGGGACTACGAGCAGTACTTC.

This rearrangement joins TRBV19 to TRBJ2-5, with 11 bases fitting TRBD2. J gave up 1 base and V 6 bases, and 4 bases lay outside the gene matches. Looked up from germline, CDR1 is LNHDA and CDR2 is SQIVND (reference sequence). The CDR3 loop spans 15 amino acids. This CDR3 reads CASSQLAGGQETQYF. In nucleotides, the CDR3 is TGTGCCAGTAGCCAGCTAGCGGGGGGCCAAGAGACCCAGTACTTC.

The gene calls are TRBV28 and TRBJ1-4, with D tentatively TRBD1 (5 bases). Germline V lookup: CDR1 MDHEN, CDR2 SYDVKM. Trimming pared 5 bases from V and 10 bases from J, leaving 11 bases between. The CDR3 extends over 12 amino acids. The CDR3, as DNA: TGTGCCAGCAGTGTTCAGGGAGGAAAACTGTTTTTT. Its translation is CASSVQGGKLFF.

J is TRBJ1-5 and V is TRBV19; no reliable D call. The CDR3 is 13 amino acids. Between the trimmed V and J ends, which lost 5 bases and 1 base, there was a span of 6 bases. In germline, CDR1 is LNHDA, CDR2 SQIVND (reference sequence). CDR3 sequence (DNA): TGTGCCAGTAGTCCGGGGAGCAATCAGCCCCAGCATTTT. This sequence encodes CASSPGSNQPQHF. Filled out from reference TRBV19 and TRBJ1-5, the complete variable domain reads DGGITQSPKYLFRKEGQNVTLSCEQNLNHDAMYWYRQDPGQGLRLIYYSQIVNDFQKGDIAEGYSVSREKKESFPLTVTSAQKNPTAFYLCASSPGSNQPQHFGDGTRLSIL.

V and J are TRBV5-1 and TRBJ1-4, with 8 bases lining up with TRBD1. V shed 0 bases, J shed 8 bases, and the junction held 9 bases outside the gene matches. The CDR3 sequence is 16 residues long. CDR1 and CDR2 (germline): SGHRS, YFSETQ. The CDR3 spells CASSLDKFRGREKLFF. For the CDR3, the DNA is TGCGCCAGCAGCTTGGACAAGTTCAGGGGGCGGGAAAAACTGTTTTTT.

V is TRBV19 and J is TRBJ2-5; 12 bases fit TRBD1. CDR3 size: 16 residues. Germline CDR1 and CDR2: LNHDA and SQIVND (reference sequence). The V and J ends lost 3 bases and 1 base, in that order; junction bases with no gene match: 3. CDR3 protein: CASSMGTGGPQETQYF. The CDR3 coding sequence is TGTGCCAGTAGTATGGGGACAGGGGGCCCCCAAGAGACCCAGTACTTC.

The chain is built from TRBV4-1 and TRBJ1-1; D perhaps matches TRBD1 (6 bases). V gave up 2 bases and J gave up 0 bases, with 10 bases separating them. The CDR3 length is 15 residues. From germline, CDR1 is MGHRA and CDR2 YSYEKL. CDR3: CASSQSDRLNTEAFF. Here the CDR3 DNA reads TGCGCCAGCAGCCAATCTGACAGGCTGAACACTGAAGCTTTCTTT.

This chain connects TRBV18 to TRBJ2-3, with TRBD2 identical over 8 bases. Per germline, CDR1 KGHSH and CDR2 LQKENI. This CDR3 is 15 amino acids long. V lost 4 bases to trimming and J lost 0 bases; unmatched junction nucleotides: 3. The CDR3, as DNA: TGTGCCAGCTCACTTACTAGCGGTAGCACAGATACGCAGTATTTT. Its protein product is CASSLTSGSTDTQYF.

The chain couples TRBV18 to TRBJ1-3; D perhaps matches TRBD1 (5 bases). Germline V gene sequence: CDR1 KGHSH, CDR2 LQKENI. The V end was cut by 5 bases, the J end by 0 bases, with 11 bases between. The CDR3 is 15 amino acids. CDR3 protein: CASSSAGLSGNTIYF. In nucleotides, the CDR3 is TGTGCCAGCTCATCTGCAGGGCTCTCTGGAAACACCATATATTTT.

The chain employs TRBV7-8 and TRBJ1-2; D is unresolved. The CDR3 covers 13 residues. CDR1 and CDR2 from the germline V gene are SGHVS and FQNEAQ. Trimming cost V 0 bases and J 5 bases, with 7 bases left between them. As DNA, the CDR3 is TGTGCCAGCAGCTTAGCCGGGGAGTATGGCTACACCTTC. It codes for CASSLAGEYGYTF.

V usage is TRBV5-1 and J usage is TRBJ2-3, with TRBD2 matching over 8 bases. The germline V gene has CDR1 SGHRS and CDR2 YFSETQ. V shed 4 bases, J shed 7 bases, and the junction held 8 bases outside the gene matches. The CDR3 loop spans 14 amino acids. The CDR3 loop reads CASSSTSGENTQYF. Written as DNA, the CDR3 is TGCGCCAGCAGCAGTACTAGCGGAGAGAATACGCAGTATTTT. Filled out from reference TRBV5-1 and TRBJ2-3, the complete variable domain reads KAGVTQTPRYLIKTRGQQVTLSCSPISGHRSVSWYQQTPGQGLQFLFEYFSETQRNKGNFPGRFSGRQFSNSRSEMNVSTLELGDSALYLCASSSTSGENTQYFGPGTRLTVL.

The chain combines TRBV30 with TRBJ1-5; TRBD1 matches 9 bases. Trimming at V came to 1 base and at J to 7 bases, leaving 14 bases not matched to a gene. The CDR3 totals 17 residues. CDR1 GTSNPN and CDR2 SVGIG come from the germline V gene (reference sequence). CDR3 protein: CAWSAGTGILGEQPQHF. Here the CDR3 DNA reads TGTGCCTGGAGTGCAGGGACAGGGATCCTGGGTGAACAGCCCCAGCATTTT.

The rearrangement joins TRBV19 to TRBJ1-6; 10 bases fit TRBD1. CDR3 length: 12 residues. CDR1 is LNHDA, CDR2 SQIVND, per germline (reference sequence). J was trimmed by 8 bases and V by 9 bases; bases with no gene match: 1. CDR3: CASGTGDSPLHF. The CDR3, as DNA: TGTGCCAGCGGGACAGGGGATTCACCCCTCCACTTT.